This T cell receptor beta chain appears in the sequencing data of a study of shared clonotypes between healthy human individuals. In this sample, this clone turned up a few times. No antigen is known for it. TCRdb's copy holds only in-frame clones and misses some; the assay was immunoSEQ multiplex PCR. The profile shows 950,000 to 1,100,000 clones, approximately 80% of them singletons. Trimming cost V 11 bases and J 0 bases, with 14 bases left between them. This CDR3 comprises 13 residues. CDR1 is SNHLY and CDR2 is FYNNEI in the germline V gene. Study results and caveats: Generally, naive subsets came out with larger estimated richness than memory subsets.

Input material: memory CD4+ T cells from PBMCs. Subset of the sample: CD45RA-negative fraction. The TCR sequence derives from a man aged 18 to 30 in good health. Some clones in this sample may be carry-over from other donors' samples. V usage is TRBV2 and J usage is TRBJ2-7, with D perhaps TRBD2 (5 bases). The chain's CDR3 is CAGIGGLSYEQYF. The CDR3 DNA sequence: TGTGCCGGGATTGGAGGCCTCTCCTACGAGCAGTACTTC.